This T cell receptor beta chain was identified during a study of cytomegalovirus exposure and HLA in healthy donors. Here immunoSEQ multiplex PCR was the method, and the copy in TCRdb shows in-frame clones only, minus some. The top ten hold more than 0.95% of the sample, which has 150,000 or so clones, roughly nine tenths seen once. Study-wide results and limits: TCR beta chains numbering under 200 were designated cytomegalovirus-associated. According to a subsequent analysis, TCR clusters identified in the first cohort showed a tendency to co-occur across the 100 to 150 validation repertoires.

On this clone itself: The antigen remains unidentified.

Donors were drawn from the 120-subject validation cohort, separate from the roughly 700-subject first cohort. The V segment lost 5 bases and the J segment 9 bases; nucleotides outside the gene matches: 7. CDR3 size: 14 residues. The V gene's germline CDR1 is MNHEY and CDR2 SVGAGI. The receptor was isolated from a woman aged 18-30 years in good health and CMV-seronegative. This chain links TRBV6-5 with TRBJ1-6, with TRBD1 matching 7 bases. Source material: PBMCs. Written as DNA, the CDR3 is TGTGCCAGCAGTCTAGGGGGCAGCGGTTCACCCCTCCACTTT. It yields the protein CASSLGGSGSPLHF.